A single sample gave rise to the 32 T cell receptor beta chains below, sequenced in a study of T cell responses to AZD1222 COVID-19 vaccine. The method was immunoSEQ multiplex PCR; TCRdb's version includes in-frame clones alone and lacks a portion of them. Counted here are some 130,000 clones, approximately 84% occurring once; the ten biggest clones make up about 4%. The sample consisted of peripheral blood, taken on day 0 of AZD1222 vaccination. The receptor source for this set is an adult in good health.

V and J are TRBV9 and TRBJ2-7; TRBD2 aligns across 10 bases. V gave up 3 bases and J gave up 3 bases; unmatched junction bases: 6. Germline CDR1 is SGDLS and CDR2 is YYNGEE. This CDR3 comprises 15 residues. CDR3 region: CASSASLAGVYEQYF. CDR3 DNA sequence: TGTGCCAGCAGCGCCTCCCTAGCGGGGGTCTACGAGCAGTACTTC.

V usage is TRBV5-1 and J usage is TRBJ2-7, with D perhaps TRBD1 (6 bases). This CDR3 spans 12 amino acids. CDR1 SGHRS and CDR2 YFSETQ come from the germline V gene. Trimming removed 4 bases at V and 6 bases at J, with 11 bases between. The CDR3 loop is CASSLTGFEQYF. The CDR3 DNA reads as TGCGCCAGCAGCCTGACAGGCTTCGAGCAGTACTTC.

This chain links TRBV19 with TRBJ2-3; 7 nucleotides agree with TRBD1. The CDR3 spans 14 residues. From germline, CDR1 is LNHDA and CDR2 SQIVND (reference sequence). Germline trimming cut 2 bases from V and 9 bases from J; bases unmatched to any gene: 8. The CDR3 sequence is CASSIQLSGGTQYF. The CDR3 nucleotides read TGTGCCAGTAGTATACAATTGTCAGGGGGAACGCAGTATTTT.

The chain couples TRBV7-3 to TRBJ2-7; perhaps TRBD1 as D (6 bases). Germline assignment: CDR1 SGHTA and CDR2 FQGTGA. V lost 1 base, J lost 3 bases, and 10 bases lay in between. The length of the CDR3 is 14 residues. The CDR3 bases are TGTGCCAGCAGCTTAATCCCAGGGGACTACGAGCAGTACTTC. Translating it yields CASSLIPGDYEQYF.

The gene calls are TRBV6-6 and TRBJ1-2; D possibly corresponds to TRBD1 (6 bases). From germline, CDR1 is MNHNY and CDR2 SVGAGI (reference sequence). The germline V and J ends were trimmed by 7 bases and 6 bases, with 12 bases remaining between them. The CDR3 runs to 12 residues. The DNA of the CDR3 is TGTGCCAGCACGGAGGGGGTCGATGGCTACACCTTC. Its translation: CASTEGVDGYTF.

V is TRBV7-9 and J is TRBJ1-4; D unclear. Germline V lookup: CDR1 SEHNR, CDR2 FQNEAQ (reference sequence). The CDR3 runs 15 residues. Trimming cost V 1 base and J 8 bases, with 14 bases left between them. CDR3 loop: CASSLEVIDGEKLFF. CDR3 sequence (DNA): TGTGCCAGCAGCTTAGAAGTAATCGATGGGGAAAAACTGTTTTTT.

The J gene is TRBJ1-2, the V gene TRBV30; no clear D. The V end lost 7 bases, the J end lost 7 bases, and 10 bases lay between the germline ends. The germline CDR1 and CDR2 sequences are GTSNPN and SVGIG (reference sequence). The CDR3 sequence is 10 residues long. CDR3 protein: CASLVGGYTF. CDR3 DNA: TGTGCCTCTTTAGTTGGTGGCTACACCTTC.

The rearrangement links TRBV19 to TRBJ1-1; D unresolved. The CDR3 is 11 residues long. V gave up 10 bases and J gave up 7 bases, with 13 bases separating them. CDR1 and CDR2 from the germline V gene are LNHDA and SQIVND (reference sequence). In DNA form, the CDR3 reads TGTGCCACCGGGAGGGAGGTTGAAGCTTTCTTT. Residues: CATGREVEAFF.

The gene calls are TRBV7-9 and TRBJ1-5; no firm D call. The CDR3 totals 15 residues. The germline gives CDR1 SEHNR, CDR2 FQNEAQ (reference sequence). V lost 5 bases to trimming and J lost 2 bases, with 13 bases between them. In nucleotides, the CDR3 is TGTGCCAGCAGCCTCGATTCGACGGGCAATCAGCCCCAGCATTTT. Amino acids: CASSLDSTGNQPQHF.

In its sample, this clone was seen once. V gene TRBV3-1 (or the pseudogene TRBV3-2) combines with J gene TRBJ2-7, with D unclear. The ends were cut back, 5 bases at V and 4 bases at J, with 9 bases in the middle. Germline CDR1 and CDR2: LGHDT and YNNKEL (reference sequence). The CDR3 sequence is 12 residues long. CDR3 coding DNA: TGTGCCAGCAGCTACCAACGTTACGAGCAGTACTTC. Protein product: CASSYQRYEQYF.

The chain employs TRBV10-3 and TRBJ1-4; D remains unclear. The germline V gene has CDR1 ENHRY and CDR2 SYGVKD. The CDR3 runs 16 residues. With 11 bases removed from V and 2 bases from J, the gap between germline ends came to 21 bases. Here the CDR3 reads CAPPGRPTLTNEKLFF. In nucleotides, the CDR3 is TGTGCCCCCCCCGGGCGCCCGACATTGACTAATGAAAAACTGTTTTTT.

This sequence joins TRBV6-5 and TRBJ1-1; TRBD1 is a possible D gene (5 bases). Trimming shortened V by 0 bases and J by 11 bases, and 16 bases separated the two germline ends. The germline CDR1 and CDR2 sequences are MNHEY and SVGAGI. This CDR3 comprises 14 residues. CDR3 DNA sequence: TGTGCCAGCAGTTACTCGGGGGACCTTACGAGGGCTTTCTTT. Translating gives CASSYSGDLTRAFF.

V and J are TRBV18 and TRBJ2-2, with D perhaps being TRBD1 or TRBD2 (5 bases each). Germline loops: CDR1 KGHSH, CDR2 LQKENI. The CDR3 is 12 residues long. The V end was cut by 3 bases, the J end by 10 bases, with 9 bases between. The chain's CDR3 is CASSPGEAELFF. As DNA, the CDR3 is TGTGCCAGCTCACCGGGGGAAGCGGAGCTGTTTTTT.

The chain recombines TRBV13 with TRBJ1-2, with unresolved D. Trimming shortened V by 5 bases and J by 5 bases, and 9 bases separated the two germline ends. CDR1 and CDR2 from the germline V gene are PRHDT and FYEKMQ (reference sequence). The CDR3 consists of 12 residues. The CDR3 DNA is TGTGCCAGCAGCACCAGAAATTATGGCTACACCTTC. Its translation is CASSTRNYGYTF.

J is TRBJ2-5 and V is TRBV12-5; 9 bases line up with TRBD1. Germline trimming cut 7 bases from V and 5 bases from J; bases unmatched to any gene: 11. Looked up from germline, CDR1 is LGHNT and CDR2 is FRNRAP. The CDR3 is made up of 15 amino acids. Here the CDR3 reads CASALRGQGSETQYF. CDR3 nucleotide sequence: TGTGCTAGTGCCCTAAGAGGACAGGGGTCGGAGACCCAGTACTTC.

This chain joins TRBV6-5 and TRBJ1-2; the D is unclear. CDR1 MNHEY and CDR2 SVGAGI come from the germline V gene. V gave up 4 bases and J gave up 7 bases, with 10 bases separating them. CDR3 length equals 12 residues. The CDR3 DNA sequence: TGTGCCAGCAGTTTCGACACCGGTGGCTACACCTTC. Encoded protein: CASSFDTGGYTF.

This clone was observed a single time. The rearrangement joins TRBV5-1 to TRBJ1-1, with no clear D. V was cut by 1 base and J by 6 bases, with 13 bases left in between. Germline CDR1 SGHRS, CDR2 YFSETQ. This CDR3 has 14 amino acids. In DNA form, the CDR3 reads TGCGCCAGCAGCTTGACTGGGTTCTATGCTGAAGCTTTCTTT. This gives the protein CASSLTGFYAEAFF.

This clone appeared a few times. The genes are TRBV4-1 and TRBJ1-5, with 8 bases lining up with TRBD1. V lost 7 bases, J lost 2 bases, and 4 bases stayed unmatched. This CDR3 is built from 14 residues. CDR1 MGHRA and CDR2 YSYEKL come from the germline V gene. The CDR3 region is CASTVTGGNQPQHF. The CDR3 DNA is TGCGCCAGCACAGTGACAGGGGGCAATCAGCCCCAGCATTTT.

This chain uses TRBV7-9 with TRBJ1-1; TRBD1 might be the D (6 bases). Germline V gene sequence: CDR1 SEHNR, CDR2 FQNEAQ (reference sequence). CDR3 size: 15 residues. Trimming took 1 base from V and 6 from J, leaving 15 bases between them. The CDR3 reads CASSLDLGAGAEAFF. CDR3 bases: TGTGCCAGCAGCTTAGATCTGGGGGCCGGGGCTGAAGCTTTCTTT.

The chain combines TRBV19 with TRBJ1-3, with TRBD1 matching over 7 bases. J was trimmed by 0 bases and V by 5 bases; bases with no gene match: 7. Germline assignment: CDR1 LNHDA and CDR2 SQIVND (reference sequence). The CDR3 covers 16 residues. The CDR3 bases are TGTGCCAGTAGTCATCGACAGGGCCTCTCTGGAAACACCATATATTTT. Its translation: CASSHRQGLSGNTIYF.

The chain recombines TRBV2 with TRBJ2-1; D is perhaps TRBD2 (6 bases). CDR1 SNHLY and CDR2 FYNNEI come from the germline V gene. Deletions cut 5 bases from V and 8 bases from J, with 10 bases between. This CDR3 spans 12 amino acids. The CDR3 DNA follows: TGTGCCAGCAGTCGACTAGACTATGAGCAGTTCTTC. Amino acids: CASSRLDYEQFF.

The sample holds one count of this clone. The gene calls are TRBV5-6 and TRBJ2-1; weak D call: TRBD2 (5 bases). V gave up 2 bases and J gave up 0 bases, with 9 bases separating them. Looked up from germline, CDR1 is SGHDT and CDR2 is YYEEEE. The CDR3 is 15 residues long. The CDR3 nucleotides read TGTGCCAGCAGCTTTGGGCGGGTCTCCTACAATGAGCAGTTCTTC. It translates to CASSFGRVSYNEQFF.

V gene TRBV2 combines with J gene TRBJ2-7; D uncertain. The germline V gene has CDR1 SNHLY and CDR2 FYNNEI. The CDR3 has 14 amino acids. V was clipped by 2 bases and J by 7 bases, with 15 bases between them. CDR3 DNA: TGTGCCAGCAGTGAATTGAAGGGCCATGGGGAGCAGTACTTC. Translated: CASSELKGHGEQYF.

The V call is TRBV7-9, the J call TRBJ1-2; a possible D gene is TRBD1 (5 bases). CDR3 length: 14 amino acids. Trimming took 2 bases from V and 4 from J, leaving 11 bases between them. Germline V gives CDR1 SEHNR, CDR2 FQNEAQ (reference sequence). The CDR3 here is CASSLPTVAYGYTF. The CDR3 DNA sequence: TGTGCCAGCAGCTTACCGACAGTAGCCTATGGCTACACCTTC.

The V and J genes are TRBV30 and TRBJ2-2; possible D gene TRBD2, 6 bases. V shed 2 bases and J shed 6 bases, with 13 bases lying between them. Germline-derived CDR1 and CDR2 are GTSNPN and SVGIG (reference sequence). The length of the CDR3 is 14 residues. CDR3: CAWSPLRRAGELFF. In nucleotides, the CDR3 is TGTGCCTGGAGTCCATTAAGGAGGGCCGGGGAGCTGTTTTTT. Combining the CDR3 with reference TRBV30 and TRBJ2-2 gives the whole variable domain SQTIHQWPATLVQPVGSPLSLECTVEGTSNPNLYWYRQAAGRGLQLLFYSVGIGQISSEVPQNLSASRPQDRQFILSSKKLLLSDSGFYLCAWSPLRRAGELFFGEGSRLTVL.

The chain carries TRBV5-1 and TRBJ1-2; no clear D gene. With 4 bases removed from V and 0 bases from J, the gap between germline ends came to 10 bases. The V gene's germline CDR1 is SGHRS and CDR2 YFSETQ. The CDR3 is 14 amino acids. CDR3 residues: CASSPDTTNYGYTF. CDR3 nucleotide sequence: TGCGCCAGCAGCCCCGACACAACTAACTATGGCTACACCTTC.

The chain links TRBV28 to TRBJ2-7, with 10 bases that match TRBD2. Germline lookup yields CDR1 MDHEN and CDR2 SYDVKM. There are 15 residues in the CDR3. The trim removed 5 bases at V and 0 bases at J, leaving 4 bases unmatched. The CDR3 DNA sequence: TGTGCCAGCAGTCCCACTAGCGGGGACTCCTACGAGCAGTACTTC. Translation gives CASSPTSGDSYEQYF.

The chain recombines TRBV12-5 with TRBJ2-3; 11 bases are a match to TRBD1. The CDR3 is 14 amino acids. Germline V gene data show CDR1 as LGHNT and CDR2 as FRNRAP. The J segment lost 4 bases and the V segment lost 6 bases, leaving 3 bases of the junction unmatched. CDR3 DNA: TGTGCTAGTGGGGGACAGGGGGGGGCAGATACGCAGTATTTT. Protein sequence: CASGGQGGADTQYF.

This sequence joins TRBV5-1 and TRBJ1-3, with TRBD1 as a possible D gene (5 bases). Germline V CDR1 and CDR2: SGHRS, YFSETQ. V was pared by 4 bases and J by 0 bases, with 11 bases between. The CDR3 contains 15 residues. CDR3 sequence reads: CASSPDTSSGNTIYF. The CDR3 region has the DNA TGCGCCAGCAGCCCGGACACAAGCTCTGGAAACACCATATATTTT. The variable domain in full, with the rest retrieved from reference TRBV5-1 and TRBJ1-3, is KAGVTQTPRYLIKTRGQQVTLSCSPISGHRSVSWYQQTPGQGLQFLFEYFSETQRNKGNFPGRFSGRQFSNSRSEMNVSTLELGDSALYLCASSPDTSSGNTIYFGEGSWLTVV.

The rearrangement joins TRBV5-1 to TRBJ1-4; D not resolved. CDR1 and CDR2 from the germline V gene are SGHRS and YFSETQ. This CDR3 spans 15 amino acids. The V and J ends lost 4 bases and 3 bases respectively, with 13 bases between them. DNA of the CDR3: TGCGCCAGCAGCCCGGAGGGAGCTGCTAATGAAAAACTGTTTTTT. Its protein is CASSPEGAANEKLFF.

The chain couples TRBV30 to TRBJ1-5, with D unresolved. The CDR3 sequence is 12 residues long. Trimming removed 0 bases at V and 9 bases at J, with 9 bases between. Per germline, CDR1 GTSNPN and CDR2 SVGIG (reference sequence). For the CDR3, the DNA is TGTGCCTGGAGTGTACAAGGCCGGCCCCAGCATTTT. Encoded protein: CAWSVQGRPQHF.

This chain links TRBV6-5 with TRBJ2-7; no clear D gene. Germline CDR1 MNHEY, CDR2 SVGAGI. The CDR3 is 15 amino acids. The ends were cut back, 3 bases at V and 0 bases at J, with 12 bases in the middle. For the CDR3, the DNA is TGTGCCAGCAGTTATAACTCCGATGCCTCCTACGAGCAGTACTTC. It translates to CASSYNSDASYEQYF.